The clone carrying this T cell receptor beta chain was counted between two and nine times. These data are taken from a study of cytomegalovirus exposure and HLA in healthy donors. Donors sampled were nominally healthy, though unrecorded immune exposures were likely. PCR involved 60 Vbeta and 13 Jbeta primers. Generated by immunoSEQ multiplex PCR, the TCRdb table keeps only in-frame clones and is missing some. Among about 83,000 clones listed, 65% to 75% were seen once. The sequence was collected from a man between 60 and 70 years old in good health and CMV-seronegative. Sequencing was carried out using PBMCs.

The CDR3 loop reads CASLGRSGANVLTF. CDR3 DNA: TGTGCCAGCTTGGGGCGCTCTGGGGCCAACGTCCTGACTTTC. The chain recombines TRBV6-1 with TRBJ2-6; TRBD1 is a possible D gene (5 bases). The CDR3 covers 14 residues. Trimming left V 8 bases short and J 0 bases short, with 8 bases between. Germline-derived CDR1 and CDR2 are MNHNS and SASEGT.